A selection of T cell receptor beta chains follows, all from one sample in a study of cytomegalovirus exposure and HLA in healthy donors. Clones were read by immunoSEQ multiplex PCR, and TCRdb kept only the in-frame ones, dropping some. The sample yields roughly 180,000 clones, 70% to 85% seen once. Material: PBMCs. The receptors shown here come from a man younger than 35 in good health and CMV-seronegative. Both conserved end residues are part of each CDR3. The D gene is left open where the match is weak. Clone size is stated in some rows and not others, as once, few, many or a class when expanded.

CDR3 length	V gene	clone size	J gene	D gene	CDR3 protein	CDR3 DNA
13	TRBV7-9	.	TRBJ2-5	.	CASSFTGQETQYF	TGTGCCAGCAGCTTCACAGGGCAAGAGACCCAGTACTTC
11	TRBV6-6	.	TRBJ2-2	.	CASRNRGELFF	TGTGCCAGCAGAAACAGGGGGGAGCTGTTTTTT
13	TRBV10-2	.	TRBJ1-5	.	CASRVQGDWPQHF	TGCGCCAGCAGGGTTCAGGGCGACTGGCCCCAGCATTTT
13	TRBV25-1	.	TRBJ1-1	.	CASSSSGVTEAFF	TGTGCCAGTTCATCCTCAGGGGTCACTGAAGCTTTCTTT
15	TRBV9	.	TRBJ1-5	.	CASSVEPYSNQPQHF	TGTGCCAGCAGCGTAGAGCCGTATAGCAATCAGCCCCAGCATTTT
14	TRBV6-6	once	TRBJ1-2	TRBD1	CASSDRGRNYGYTF	TGTGCCAGCAGTGACAGGGGGCGAAACTATGGCTACACCTTC
15	TRBV2	.	TRBJ1-1	TRBD1	CASRFTATGSAEAFF	TGTGCCAGCAGGTTTACCGCGACAGGGAGCGCTGAAGCTTTCTTT
13	TRBV30	.	TRBJ1-6	.	CAWSGRGNSPLHF	TGTGCCTGGAGTGGGCGGGGGAATTCACCCCTCCACTTT
11	TRBV5-6	few	TRBJ2-5	.	CASSLRETQYF	TGTGCCAGCAGCTTGCGGGAGACCCAGTACTTC
13	TRBV29-1	.	TRBJ2-7	.	CSAWGGPSYEQYF	TGCAGCGCTTGGGGGGGGCCCTCCTACGAGCAGTACTTC
15	TRBV19	.	TRBJ2-7	.	CASSPAFGHSYEQYF	TGTGCCAGTAGTCCGGCATTCGGACACTCCTACGAGCAGTACTTC
16	TRBV28	.	TRBJ2-7	TRBD2	CASSPPESGRMYEQYF	TGTGCCAGCAGTCCCCCCGAGAGCGGGAGGATGTACGAGCAGTACTTC
12	TRBV15	.	TRBJ1-1	.	CATHSAAYEAFF	TGTGCCACCCACTCGGCGGCGTACGAAGCTTTCTTT
14	TRBV6-5	.	TRBJ1-1	TRBD1	CASSLDRANAEAFF	TGTGCCAGCAGTTTGGACAGGGCTAACGCTGAAGCTTTCTTT
15	TRBV5-1	.	TRBJ2-7	.	CASSLRRVAGYEQYF	TGCGCCAGCAGCTTGCGGCGGGTCGCTGGGTACGAGCAGTACTTC
16	TRBV7-9	.	TRBJ2-3	.	CSSRNLFGEDEDTQYF	TGTTCCAGCAGGAACCTGTTTGGCGAGGATGAAGATACGCAGTATTTT
13	TRBV7-9	.	TRBJ2-7	TRBD1	CASSLGTAKRPYF	TGTGCCAGCAGCTTGGGGACAGCCAAAAGACCGTACTTC
16	TRBV5-6	few	TRBJ2-2	.	CASSLAMTLNTGELFF	TGTGCCAGCAGCTTGGCCATGACATTGAACACCGGGGAGCTGTTTTTT
14	TRBV5-6	.	TRBJ1-2	.	CASSRTGQNYGYTF	TGTGCCAGCAGCCGGACTGGACAGAACTATGGCTACACCTTC